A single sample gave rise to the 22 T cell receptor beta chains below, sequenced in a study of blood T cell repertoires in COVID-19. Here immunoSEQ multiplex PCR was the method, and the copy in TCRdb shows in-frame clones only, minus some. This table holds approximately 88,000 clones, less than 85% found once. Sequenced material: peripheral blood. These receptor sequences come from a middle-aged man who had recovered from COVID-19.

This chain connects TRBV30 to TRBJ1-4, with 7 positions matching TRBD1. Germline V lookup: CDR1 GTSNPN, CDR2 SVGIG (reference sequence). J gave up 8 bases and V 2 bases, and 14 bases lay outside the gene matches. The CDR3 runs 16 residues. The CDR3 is CAWSPTGARSREKLFF. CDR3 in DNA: TGTGCCTGGAGTCCTACAGGGGCGCGCTCCCGCGAAAAACTGTTTTTT.

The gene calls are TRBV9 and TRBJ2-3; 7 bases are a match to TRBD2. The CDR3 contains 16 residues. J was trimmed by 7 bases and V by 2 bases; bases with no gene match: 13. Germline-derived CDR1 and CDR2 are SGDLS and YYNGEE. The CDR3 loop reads CASSVQAGVLENTQYF. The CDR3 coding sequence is TGTGCCAGCAGCGTTCAGGCGGGAGTTCTTGAGAATACGCAGTATTTT.

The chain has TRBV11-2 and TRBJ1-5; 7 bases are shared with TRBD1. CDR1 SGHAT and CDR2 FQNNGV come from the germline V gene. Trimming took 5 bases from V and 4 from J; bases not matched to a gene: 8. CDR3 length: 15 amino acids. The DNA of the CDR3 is TGTGCCAGCAGCACCGGGACAGTTCCAAATCAGCCCCAGCATTTT. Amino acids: CASSTGTVPNQPQHF.

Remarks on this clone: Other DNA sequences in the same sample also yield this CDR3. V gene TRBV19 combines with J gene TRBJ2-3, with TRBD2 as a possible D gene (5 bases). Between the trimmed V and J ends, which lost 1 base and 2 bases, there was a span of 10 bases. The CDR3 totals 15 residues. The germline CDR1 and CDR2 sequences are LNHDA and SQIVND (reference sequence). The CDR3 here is CASSIGLANTDTQYF. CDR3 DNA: TGTGCCAGTAGTATAGGGCTAGCAAACACAGATACGCAGTATTTT.

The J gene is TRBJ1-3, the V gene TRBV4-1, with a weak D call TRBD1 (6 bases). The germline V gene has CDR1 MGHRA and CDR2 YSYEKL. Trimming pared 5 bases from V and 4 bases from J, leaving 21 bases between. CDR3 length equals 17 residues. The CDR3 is CASSWTRQENLGNTIYF. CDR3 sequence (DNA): TGCGCCAGCAGCTGGACCCGACAGGAGAACTTAGGAAACACCATATATTTT.

The CDR3: CASNEGFFDGNTIYF. The DNA of the CDR3 is TGTGCCAGCAACGAGGGTTTCTTTGATGGAAACACCATATATTTT. The V and J genes are TRBV28 and TRBJ1-3; D call uncertain. CDR1 and CDR2 (germline): MDHEN, SYDVKM. V gave up 7 bases and J gave up 3 bases, with 16 bases separating them. The CDR3 length is 15 residues.

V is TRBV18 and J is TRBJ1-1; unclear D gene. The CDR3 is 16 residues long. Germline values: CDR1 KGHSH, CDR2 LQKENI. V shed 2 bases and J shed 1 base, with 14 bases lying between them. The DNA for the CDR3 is TGTGCCAGCTCACCAAACGCCGGGGTCAGGAACACTGAAGCTTTCTTT. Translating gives CASSPNAGVRNTEAFF. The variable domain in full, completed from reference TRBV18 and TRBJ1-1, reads NAGVMQNPRHLVRRRGQEARLRCSPMKGHSHVYWYRQLPEEGLKFMVYLQKENIIDESGMPKERFSAEFPKEGPSILRIQQVVRGDSAAYFCASSPNAGVRNTEAFFGQGTRLTVV.

The CDR3, as DNA: TGTGCCAGCAGTTATTCCCAGGGCCCTACTGAAGCTTTCTTT. As protein: CASSYSQGPTEAFF. The chain has TRBV6-2 or TRBV6-3 and TRBJ1-1; TRBD1 is a possible D gene (5 bases). The CDR3 runs to 14 residues. Germline loops: CDR1 MNHEY, CDR2 SVGEGT. V shed 3 bases and J shed 5 bases, with 13 bases lying between them.

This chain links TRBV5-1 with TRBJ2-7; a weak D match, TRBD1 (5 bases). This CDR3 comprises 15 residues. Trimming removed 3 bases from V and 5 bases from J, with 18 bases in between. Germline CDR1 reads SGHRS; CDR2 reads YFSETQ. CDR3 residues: CASSWSARQLDEQYF. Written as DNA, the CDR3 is TGCGCCAGCAGCTGGTCCGCGCGACAGTTGGACGAGCAGTACTTC.

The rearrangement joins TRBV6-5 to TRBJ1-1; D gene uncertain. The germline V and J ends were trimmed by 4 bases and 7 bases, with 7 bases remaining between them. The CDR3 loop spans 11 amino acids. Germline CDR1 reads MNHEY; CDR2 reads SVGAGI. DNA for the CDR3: TGTGCCAGCAGTTCAACTAATGAAGCTTTCTTT. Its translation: CASSSTNEAFF.

The CDR3 loop is CAWDRALYGYTF. The CDR3 DNA reads as TGTGCCTGGGACAGGGCCCTCTATGGCTACACCTTC. This chain connects TRBV30 to TRBJ1-2; TRBD1 matches at 7 bases. Trimming at V came to 5 bases and at J to 4 bases, leaving 4 bases not matched to a gene. Looked up from germline, CDR1 is GTSNPN and CDR2 is SVGIG (reference sequence). The CDR3 contains 12 residues.

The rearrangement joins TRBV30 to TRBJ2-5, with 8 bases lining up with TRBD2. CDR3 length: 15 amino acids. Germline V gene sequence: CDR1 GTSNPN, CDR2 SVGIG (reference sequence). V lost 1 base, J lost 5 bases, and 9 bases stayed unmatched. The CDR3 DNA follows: TGTGCCTGGAGTGGCCCAGCGGGGGCTTCGGAGACCCAGTACTTC. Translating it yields CAWSGPAGASETQYF.

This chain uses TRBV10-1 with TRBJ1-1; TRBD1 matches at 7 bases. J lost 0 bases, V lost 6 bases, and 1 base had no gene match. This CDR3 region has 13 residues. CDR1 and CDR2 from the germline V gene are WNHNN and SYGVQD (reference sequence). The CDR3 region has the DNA TGCGCCAGCAGACAGGGGATGAACACTGAAGCTTTCTTT. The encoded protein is CASRQGMNTEAFF.

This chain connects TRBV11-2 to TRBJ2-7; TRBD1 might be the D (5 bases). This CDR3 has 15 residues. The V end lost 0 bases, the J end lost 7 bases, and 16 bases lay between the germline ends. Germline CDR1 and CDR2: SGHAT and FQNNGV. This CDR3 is CASSLDRAGWREQYF. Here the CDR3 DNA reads TGTGCCAGCAGCTTAGATAGGGCAGGGTGGAGAGAGCAGTACTTC. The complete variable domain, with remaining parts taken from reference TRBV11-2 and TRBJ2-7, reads EAGVAQSPRYKIIEKRQSVAFWCNPISGHATLYWYQQILGQGPKLLIQFQNNGVVDDSQLPKDRFSAERLKGVDSTLKIQPAKLEDSAVYLCASSLDRAGWREQYFGPGTRLTVT.

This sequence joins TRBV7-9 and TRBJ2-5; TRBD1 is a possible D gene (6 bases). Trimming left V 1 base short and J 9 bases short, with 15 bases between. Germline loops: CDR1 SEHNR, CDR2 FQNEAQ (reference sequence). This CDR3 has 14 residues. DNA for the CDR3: TGTGCCAGCAGCTTAGGAAAAACAGGGAAGGCCCAGTACTTC. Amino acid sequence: CASSLGKTGKAQYF.

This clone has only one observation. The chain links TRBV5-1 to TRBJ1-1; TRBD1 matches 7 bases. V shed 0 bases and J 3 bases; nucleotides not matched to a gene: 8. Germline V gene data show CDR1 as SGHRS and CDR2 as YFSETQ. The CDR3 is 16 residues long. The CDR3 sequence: CASSLEGAARDTEAFF. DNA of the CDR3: TGCGCCAGCAGCTTGGAGGGGGCGGCGAGGGACACTGAAGCTTTCTTT.

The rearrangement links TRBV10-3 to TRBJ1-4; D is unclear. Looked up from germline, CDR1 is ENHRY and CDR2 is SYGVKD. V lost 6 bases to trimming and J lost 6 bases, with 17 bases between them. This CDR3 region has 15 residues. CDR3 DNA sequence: TGTGCCATCAGGGGCTCCCTTTCCGAGCATGAAAAACTGTTTTTT. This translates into CAIRGSLSEHEKLFF.

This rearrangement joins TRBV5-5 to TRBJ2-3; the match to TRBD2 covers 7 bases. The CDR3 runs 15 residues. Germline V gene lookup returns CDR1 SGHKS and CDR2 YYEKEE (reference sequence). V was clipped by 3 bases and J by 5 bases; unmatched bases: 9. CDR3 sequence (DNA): TGTGCCAGCAGCTGGGAGGGGAGGGGACTAGATACGCAGTATTTT. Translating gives CASSWEGRGLDTQYF.

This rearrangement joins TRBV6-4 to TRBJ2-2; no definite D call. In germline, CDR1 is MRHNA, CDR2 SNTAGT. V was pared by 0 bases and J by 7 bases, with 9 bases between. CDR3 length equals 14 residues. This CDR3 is CASSDSSRVGELFF. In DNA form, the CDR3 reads TGTGCCAGCAGTGACTCTTCCCGGGTCGGGGAGCTGTTTTTT.

CDR3 sequence (DNA): TGTGCCAGTAGTAGGGGACAGGGAAGGAATCAGCCCCAGCATTTT. Translated, it gives CASSRGQGRNQPQHF. The chain recombines TRBV19 with TRBJ1-5; 9 nucleotides align to TRBD1. V dropped 4 bases and J dropped 4; count of bases not matched to a gene: 5. The length of the CDR3 is 15 residues. CDR1 LNHDA and CDR2 SQIVND come from the germline V gene (reference sequence). Using reference TRBV19 and TRBJ1-5 for the parts outside the CDR3, the full variable domain is DGGITQSPKYLFRKEGQNVTLSCEQNLNHDAMYWYRQDPGQGLRLIYYSQIVNDFQKGDIAEGYSVSREKKESFPLTVTSAQKNPTAFYLCASSRGQGRNQPQHFGDGTRLSIL.

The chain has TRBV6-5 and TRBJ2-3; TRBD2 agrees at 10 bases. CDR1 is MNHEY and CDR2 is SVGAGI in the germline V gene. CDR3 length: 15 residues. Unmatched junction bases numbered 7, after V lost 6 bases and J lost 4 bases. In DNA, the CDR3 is TGTGCCAGCAGGATAGCGGGGGGTGGGGCAGATACGCAGTATTTT. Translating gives CASRIAGGGADTQYF.

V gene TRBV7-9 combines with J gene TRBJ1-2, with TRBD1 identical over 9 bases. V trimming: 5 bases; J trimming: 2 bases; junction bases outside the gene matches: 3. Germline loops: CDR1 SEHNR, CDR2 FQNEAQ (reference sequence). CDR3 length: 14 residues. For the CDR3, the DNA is TGTGCCAGCAGCGGGACAGGGCGGAACTATGGCTACACCTTC. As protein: CASSGTGRNYGYTF.